This T cell receptor beta chain was found in a study of blood T cell repertoires in COVID-19. On the study more broadly: Samples of COVID-19 (acute and convalescent) were obtained from the United States, Italy and Spain. The analysed material was cDNA or gDNA that came from T cells, B-cell-depleted T cells, or PBMCs.

Per the original methods: The assay estimated nucleated cells by amplifying reference gene primers. Generated by immunoSEQ multiplex PCR, the TCRdb table keeps only in-frame clones and is missing some. D and trimming were read from the DNA, whereas the V and J calls and clone size are those reported in that table. The table lists 100,000 to 110,000 clones, over 75% of them singletons. The source material was peripheral blood. The source is a man in his thirties or forties in a cohort sampled during active COVID-19.

Here the CDR3 DNA reads TGTGCCAGCAGTGAAGCCCCTCAGTTTAAGCAGTACTTC. Amino acids: CASSEAPQFKQYF. The chain couples TRBV2 to TRBJ2-7; D unclear. The germline gives CDR1 SNHLY, CDR2 FYNNEI. There are 13 residues in the CDR3. Trimming removed 0 bases from V and 8 bases from J, with 11 bases in between.